The 29 T cell receptor beta chains listed next were all sequenced from one sample in a study of shared clonotypes between healthy human individuals. The data were produced by immunoSEQ multiplex PCR, yet TCRdb's version contains in-frame clones alone and is incomplete. Altogether a few million clones are present, approximately 95% being singletons, with the ten largest covering 0.35% to 0.45%. Sequencing was performed on naive CD4+ T cells from PBMCs. As to subset: CD45RA+ positively selected. The source of these receptors is a man between 18 and 35 years old in good health. Some clones in this sample may be carry-over from other donors' samples.

The V call is TRBV7-9, the J call TRBJ2-5, with D perhaps matching TRBD1 (6 bases). Between the trimmed V and J ends, which lost 2 bases and 5 bases, there was a span of 9 bases. Looked up from germline, CDR1 is SEHNR and CDR2 is FQNEAQ (reference sequence). The CDR3 is 13 residues long. The CDR3 region has the DNA TGTGCCAGCAGCTTAACAGGGATGGAGACCCAGTACTTC. This encodes CASSLTGMETQYF.

The CDR3 sequence is CASSSFTGTSSYEQYF. Written as DNA, the CDR3 is TGTGCCAGCAGCTCGTTTACGGGGACATCCTCCTACGAGCAGTACTTC. The gene calls are TRBV7-2 and TRBJ2-7; TRBD1 is a possible D gene (6 bases). This CDR3 has 16 amino acids. Germline CDR1 reads SGHTA; CDR2 reads FQGNSA. Trimming left V 4 bases short and J 0 bases short, with 16 bases between.

In nucleotides, the CDR3 is TGTGCCAGCAGCGTTGTAAGCAATTCACCCCTCCACTTT. It yields the protein CASSVVSNSPLHF. The gene calls are TRBV9 and TRBJ1-6; unclear D gene. V shed 2 bases and J shed 7 bases, with 7 bases lying between them. CDR3 length: 13 residues. CDR1 SGDLS and CDR2 YYNGEE come from the germline V gene. The full variable domain, rest sourced from reference TRBV9 and TRBJ1-6, is DSGVTQTPKHLITATGQRVTLRCSPRSGDLSVYWYQQSLDQGLQFLIQYYNGEERAKGNILERFSAQQFPDLHSELNLSSLELGDSALYFCASSVVSNSPLHFGNGTRLTVT.

The gene calls are TRBV19 and TRBJ2-7, with D possibly being TRBD1 or TRBD2 (5 bases each). Trimming pared 6 bases from V and 2 bases from J, leaving 14 bases between. This CDR3 comprises 14 residues. The germline gives CDR1 LNHDA, CDR2 SQIVND (reference sequence). Here the CDR3 reads CASRAGLGPYEQYF. The CDR3 nucleotides read TGTGCCAGTAGGGCAGGACTGGGACCCTACGAGCAGTACTTC.

The rearrangement links TRBV7-3 to TRBJ2-5; D might be TRBD2 (6 bases). This CDR3 has 15 residues. Trimming removed 4 bases from V and 5 bases from J, with 17 bases in between. Germline V gene sequence: CDR1 SGHTA, CDR2 FQGTGA. In nucleotides, the CDR3 is TGTGCCAGCAGCTCCTCAGGTGGGGCGGGGGAGACCCAGTACTTC. It yields the protein CASSSSGGAGETQYF.

This chain connects TRBV7-9 to TRBJ1-2, with D possibly being TRBD1 (6 bases). Germline CDR1 SEHNR, CDR2 FQNEAQ (reference sequence). The CDR3 loop spans 17 amino acids. V dropped 3 bases and J dropped 0 bases, with 17 bases sitting between them. The CDR3 sequence: CASSFLRDKLPNYGYTF. CDR3 nucleotides: TGTGCCAGCAGCTTCCTCCGGGACAAATTGCCTAACTATGGCTACACCTTC.

This clone was counted a single time. Here the CDR3 DNA reads TGTGCCAGCTCGACGGGACAGGGCGGTCTTCTACGCTACACCTTC. It yields the protein CASSTGQGGLLRYTF. The chain combines TRBV18 with TRBJ1-2; 9 positions match TRBD1. J was trimmed by 9 bases and V by 6 bases; bases with no gene match: 14. CDR1 and CDR2 from the germline V gene are KGHSH and LQKENI. The CDR3 consists of 15 residues. Filled out from reference TRBV18 and TRBJ1-2, the complete variable domain reads NAGVMQNPRHLVRRRGQEARLRCSPMKGHSHVYWYRQLPEEGLKFMVYLQKENIIDESGMPKERFSAEFPKEGPSILRIQQVVRGDSAAYFCASSTGQGGLLRYTFGSGTRLTVV.

V usage is TRBV30 and J usage is TRBJ2-4; 8 nucleotides match TRBD1. The ends lost 5 bases at V and 1 base at J; junction bases unmatched: 13. Looked up from germline, CDR1 is GTSNPN and CDR2 is SVGIG (reference sequence). The CDR3 runs 17 residues. The CDR3 bases are TGTGCCTGGGGGACAGGCACCCCCTGGGACGCCAAAAACATTCAGTACTTC. Translating gives CAWGTGTPWDAKNIQYF.

This clone was observed a single time. This chain joins TRBV5-4 and TRBJ2-1, with 8 bases that match TRBD2. Germline CDR1 reads SGHNT; CDR2 reads YYREEE (reference sequence). This CDR3 has 17 amino acids. Unmatched junction bases numbered 9, after V lost 4 bases and J lost 0 bases. The CDR3 coding sequence is TGTGCCAGCAGCCCGGCCATAGCGGGAAGCTCCTACAATGAGCAGTTCTTC. It translates to CASSPAIAGSSYNEQFF.

The genes are TRBV30 and TRBJ2-5, with 12 positions matching TRBD2. There are 14 residues in the CDR3. Germline V gene data show CDR1 as GTSNPN and CDR2 as SVGIG (reference sequence). The junction had 3 bases not matched to a gene; V was cut back by 3 bases and J by 4 bases. CDR3 in amino acids: CAWSLAGGPETQYF. The CDR3 region has the DNA TGTGCCTGGAGCCTAGCGGGAGGGCCAGAGACCCAGTACTTC.

The genes are TRBV5-4 and TRBJ1-4, with D unclear. CDR3 length: 11 amino acids. Germline CDR1 and CDR2: SGHNT and YYREEE (reference sequence). Trimming removed 7 bases at V and 5 bases at J, with 6 bases between. DNA of the CDR3: TGTGCCAGCCAGGCCAATGAAAAACTGTTTTTT. Encoded protein: CASQANEKLFF.

V usage is TRBV6-1 and J usage is TRBJ2-5, with 8 bases that match TRBD2. V lost 11 bases to trimming and J lost 2 bases; unmatched junction nucleotides: 10. CDR1 is MNHNS, CDR2 SASEGT, per germline. The CDR3 has 14 residues. The DNA for the CDR3 is TGTGCCTCCCGGGGGGGAGGGCTTCAAGAGACCCAGTACTTC. It codes for CASRGGGLQETQYF.

J is TRBJ2-5 and V is TRBV28, with 13 bases fitting TRBD2. From germline, CDR1 is MDHEN and CDR2 SYDVKM. CDR3 length: 19 amino acids. Trimming took 2 bases from V and 2 from J; bases not matched to a gene: 11. The DNA for the CDR3 is TGTGCCAGCAGTTTAGCCCGACTAGCGGGAGGCCGTATACAAGAGACCCAGTACTTC. Translated, it gives CASSLARLAGGRIQETQYF.

The chain joins TRBV7-2 to TRBJ2-6; TRBD1 matches 7 bases. Germline CDR1 and CDR2: SGHTA and FQGNSA. V shed 0 bases, J shed 4 bases, and the junction held 6 bases outside the gene matches. The CDR3 extends over 17 amino acids. The CDR3 region is CASSLAVTGVGANVLTF. The CDR3 DNA follows: TGTGCCAGCAGCTTAGCGGTTACAGGGGTGGGGGCCAACGTCCTGACTTTC.

The genes are TRBV7-3 and TRBJ2-2; possible D gene TRBD1, 5 bases. V was pared by 4 bases and J by 2 bases, with 14 bases between. This CDR3 spans 16 amino acids. Per the germline V gene, CDR1 is SGHTA and CDR2 is FQGTGA. CDR3 protein: CASSSQGIPNTGELFF. CDR3 coding DNA: TGTGCCAGCAGCTCCCAGGGTATTCCTAACACCGGGGAGCTGTTTTTT. Looking up the rest from reference TRBV7-3 and TRBJ2-2 gives the full variable domain: GAGVSQTPSNKVTEKGKYVELRCDPISGHTALYWYRQSLGQGPEFLIYFQGTGAADDSGLPNDRFFAVRPEGSVSTLKIQRTERGDSAVYLCASSSQGIPNTGELFFGEGSRLTVL.

The chain joins TRBV30 to TRBJ2-3; D might be TRBD1 (6 bases). The CDR3 covers 16 residues. The germline V and J ends were trimmed by 0 bases and 3 bases, with 16 bases remaining between them. Germline-derived CDR1 and CDR2 are GTSNPN and SVGIG (reference sequence). CDR3 bases: TGTGCCTGGAGTGTACGGCAGGGGAGAATTACAGATACGCAGTATTTT. Translating gives CAWSVRQGRITDTQYF.

V is TRBV4-3 and J is TRBJ2-5, with D perhaps matching TRBD1 (5 bases). The length of the CDR3 is 16 residues. Trimming stripped 0 bases from V and 4 bases from J, with 15 bases between. The germline gives CDR1 LGHNA, CDR2 YSLEER. In nucleotides, the CDR3 is TGCGCCAGCAGCCAAGAGGTTAAGGGGCAGGTAGAGACCCAGTACTTC. Protein: CASSQEVKGQVETQYF.

The chain has TRBV21-1 and TRBJ2-3; TRBD2 is taken as the D call from the table, unchecked against the DNA. TRBV21-1 has pseudogene status. The CDR3 runs 13 residues. CDR3 in amino acids: CASSLEERITQYF. The CDR3 DNA reads as TGTGCCAGCAGTTTAGAAGAGCGAATTACGCAGTATTTT.

The chain employs TRBV28 and TRBJ1-2; a possible D gene is TRBD1 (5 bases). Germline CDR1 MDHEN, CDR2 SYDVKM. The CDR3 runs 13 residues. The V end lost 11 bases, the J end lost 0 bases, and 13 bases lay between the germline ends. CDR3 nucleotides: TGTGCCGGGGGTGGGGCCCCTAACTATGGCTACACCTTC. Amino acids: CAGGGAPNYGYTF.

The chain couples TRBV19 to TRBJ2-7, with D unresolved. The germline V and J ends were trimmed by 1 base and 0 bases, with 10 bases remaining between them. Germline loops: CDR1 LNHDA, CDR2 SQIVND (reference sequence). The CDR3 extends over 15 amino acids. CDR3 protein: CASSIGSGRSYEQYF. The CDR3 nucleotides read TGTGCCAGTAGTATAGGGTCAGGTCGCTCCTACGAGCAGTACTTC.

V and J are TRBV11-2 and TRBJ1-4; TRBD1 might be the D (6 bases). Germline V gene lookup returns CDR1 SGHAT and CDR2 FQNNGV. Trimming stripped 8 bases from V and 8 bases from J, with 15 bases between. The CDR3 contains 13 residues. CDR3 residues: CASRRGHLEKLFF. CDR3 coding DNA: TGTGCCAGCCGTAGGGGACATCTAGAAAAACTGTTTTTT.

This clone was seen a single time. V is TRBV29-1 and J is TRBJ1-6, with D perhaps matching TRBD1 (5 bases). The CDR3 has 14 residues. Trimming cost V 6 bases and J 7 bases, with 16 bases left between them. The germline V gene has CDR1 SQVTM and CDR2 ANQGSEA. The CDR3 nucleotides read TGCAGCGTGGACACAGGAAACTCGAATTCACCCCTCCACTTT. Protein: CSVDTGNSNSPLHF.

This rearrangement joins TRBV29-1 to TRBJ2-5, with TRBD2 as a possible D gene (5 bases). CDR1 and CDR2 (germline): SQVTM, ANQGSEA. There are 12 residues in the CDR3. The ends were cut back, 7 bases at V and 14 bases at J, with 23 bases in the middle. The DNA for the CDR3 is TGCAGCGCACACCGGGGAGATTATGGGCGCTACTTC. Translating it yields CSAHRGDYGRYF.

The chain carries TRBV6-1 and TRBJ2-7; 7 bases align to TRBD2. Germline lookup yields CDR1 MNHNS and CDR2 SASEGT. Losses at the gene ends were 5 bases for V and 5 bases for J; bases not matched to a gene: 18. This CDR3 is built from 17 residues. CDR3 nucleotide sequence: TGTGCCAGCAGTAAAGGGAACCGGGGGGAGACTTACGACGAGCAGTACTTC. Encoded protein: CASSKGNRGETYDEQYF.

This chain uses TRBV25-1 with TRBJ1-1; D perhaps matches TRBD1 (5 bases). CDR1 is MGHDK, CDR2 SYGVNS, per germline. V was pared by 8 bases and J by 9 bases, with 19 bases between. The CDR3 is 13 residues long. CDR3 amino acids: CASAGQGVLKAFF. CDR3 DNA sequence: TGTGCCAGCGCTGGACAAGGCGTACTAAAAGCTTTCTTT.

The J gene is TRBJ2-5, the V gene TRBV19, with D possibly matching TRBD1 (6 bases). Germline V CDR1 and CDR2: LNHDA, SQIVND (reference sequence). The V and J ends lost 7 bases and 2 bases respectively, with 11 bases between them. CDR3 length equals 13 residues. The CDR3 loop reads CASKMQGQETQYF. In DNA form, the CDR3 reads TGTGCCAGTAAAATGCAGGGGCAAGAGACCCAGTACTTC.

This chain connects TRBV7-2 to TRBJ2-7; D not certain. The CDR3 is 13 amino acids. V was shortened by 5 bases and J by 2 bases, with 10 bases between the two germline ends. Germline values: CDR1 SGHTA, CDR2 FQGNSA. As DNA, the CDR3 is TGTGCCAGCAGCCCACCCTCCCCCTACGAGCAGTACTTC. It encodes CASSPPSPYEQYF. The whole variable domain, filled in from reference TRBV7-2 and TRBJ2-7, reads GAGVSQSPSNKVTEKGKDVELRCDPISGHTALYWYRQSLGQGLEFLIYFQGNSAPDKSGLPSDRFSAERTGGSVSTLTIQRTQQEDSAVYLCASSPPSPYEQYFGPGTRLTVT.

This clone was observed once. The chain has TRBV5-6 and TRBJ1-2, with a weak D call TRBD1 (5 bases). The CDR3 is 17 amino acids. Germline V lookup: CDR1 SGHDT, CDR2 YYEEEE. With 2 bases removed from V and 6 bases from J, the gap between germline ends came to 23 bases. The CDR3 bases are TGTGCCAGCAGCTTCCGGTCAGGGTTAGGTGGTAAGGATGGCTACACCTTC. It encodes CASSFRSGLGGKDGYTF.

The chain carries TRBV7-3 and TRBJ2-3; 8 bases are a match to TRBD2. J was trimmed by 6 bases and V by 2 bases; bases with no gene match: 16. The CDR3 covers 18 residues. Germline loops: CDR1 SGHTA, CDR2 FQGTGA. The CDR3, as DNA: TGTGCCAGCAGCTTACCCCGGGGCGCGGGAGGCGCCTCGGATACGCAGTATTTT. Translation: CASSLPRGAGGASDTQYF.